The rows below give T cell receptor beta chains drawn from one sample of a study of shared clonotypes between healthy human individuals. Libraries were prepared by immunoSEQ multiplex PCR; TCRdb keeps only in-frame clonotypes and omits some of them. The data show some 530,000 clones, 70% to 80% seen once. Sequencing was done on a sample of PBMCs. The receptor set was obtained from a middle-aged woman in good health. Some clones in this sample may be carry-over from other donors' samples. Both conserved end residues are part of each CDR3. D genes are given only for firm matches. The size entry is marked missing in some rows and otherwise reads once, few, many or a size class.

TGCAGCGTTTGGACAGGGGCCTTACAAGAGACCCAGTACTTC | CSVWTGALQETQYF | TRBD1 | . | TRBJ2-5 | TRBV29-1
TGTGCCAGCTCACCGTTCGGACAGGGGGCCTATGGCTACACCTTC | CASSPFGQGAYGYTF | TRBD1 | . | TRBJ1-2 | TRBV18
TGTGCCAGTAGGGCAGGTGAGACCCAGTACTTC | CASRAGETQYF | . | few | TRBJ2-5 | TRBV19
TGTGCCAGCAGTGGGGTGGGGGAGAGAGGCAATGAGCAGTTCTTC | CASSGVGERGNEQFF | . | . | TRBJ2-1 | TRBV6-1
TGTGCCAGCAGTTTAGACAGCCAGGTCGGCTACACCTTC | CASSLDSQVGYTF | . | . | TRBJ1-2 | TRBV28
TGTGCAAGTCGCTCTAAAGCCCAGGGGAGCTCCTACGAGCAGTACTTC | CASRSKAQGSSYEQYF | . | . | TRBJ2-7 | TRBV12-2
TGTGCCAGCAAGGCGGATATGAACACTGAAGCTTTCTTT | CASKADMNTEAFF | . | . | TRBJ1-1 | TRBV2
TGTGTCAGAAGCTTCCCTCCTAGCGGGAGGGCCAGTGAGCAGTTCTTC | CVRSFPPSGRASEQFF | . | few | TRBJ2-1 | TRBV7-5
TGTGCCAGCAGCCAGCAACTAGCGCAAGAGACCCAGTACTTC | CASSQQLAQETQYF | TRBD2 | . | TRBJ2-5 | TRBV4-2
TGTGCCAGCAGCTTAGCGTTTTCAGAAGAGACCCAGTACTTC | CASSLAFSEETQYF | . | few | TRBJ2-5 | TRBV7-9
TGTGCCAGCAGCCGGGGGCTCACCGGGGAGCTGTTTTTT | CASSRGLTGELFF | . | . | TRBJ2-2 | TRBV14
TGTGCCAGCAGTTTCGGGACAGGCCTGCATGAAAAACTGTTTTTT | CASSFGTGLHEKLFF | TRBD1 | . | TRBJ1-4 | TRBV27
TGTGCCAGCAGTTTCTCGCGACTCAATCAGCCCCAGCATTTT | CASSFSRLNQPQHF | . | . | TRBJ1-5 | TRBV27
TGTGCCAGCAGCTTAGGCGGGACCGGAGATACGCAGTATTTT | CASSLGGTGDTQYF | . | few | TRBJ2-3 | TRBV11-3
TGCGCCAGCAAAACGGGGACAGGGGGTACTGAAGCTTTCTTT | CASKTGTGGTEAFF | TRBD1 | . | TRBJ1-1 | TRBV5-1
TGTGCCAGCAGCTTAATATCTGGTTTATCCTACGAGCAGTACTTC | CASSLISGLSYEQYF | . | many | TRBJ2-7 | TRBV11-2
TGTGCCAGCAGTGAATTTTGGGGGGCTCAAGAGACCCAGTACTTC | CASSEFWGAQETQYF | . | . | TRBJ2-5 | TRBV25-1
TGTGCCAGCAGCTTCCCGATCATGGGGACTCACCTCACCGGGGAGCTGTTTTTT | CASSFPIMGTHLTGELFF | . | . | TRBJ2-2 | TRBV7-6
TGTGCCAGCAGGGAACAGGGTTCCTACAATGAGCAGTTCTTC | CASREQGSYNEQFF | . | . | TRBJ2-1 | TRBV28
TGCGCCAGCAGCCAATGGAATAACATTCAGTACTTC | CASSQWNNIQYF | . | . | TRBJ2-4 | TRBV4-1
TGTGCCTGGAGAGGGTTAGAGGTCTATGGCTACACCTTC | CAWRGLEVYGYTF | . | . | TRBJ1-2 | TRBV30
TGTGCCAGCAGTGACGGGACACTAGCCAAAAACATTCAGTACTTC | CASSDGTLAKNIQYF | . | . | TRBJ2-4 | TRBV2
TGTGCCAGCAGCGTAGTTGGACACAACACTGAAGCTTTCTTT | CASSVVGHNTEAFF | . | once | TRBJ1-1 | TRBV9
TGCAGCGTAGGGACTAGCTACAATGAGCAGTTCTTC | CSVGTSYNEQFF | TRBD2 | . | TRBJ2-1 | TRBV29-1
TGTGCCAGCAGCGTTACGGTCTCTGGAAACACCATATATTTT | CASSVTVSGNTIYF | . | . | TRBJ1-3 | TRBV9
TGTGCCAGTAGTATAGAGGACAGCTCTGGAAACACCATATATTTT | CASSIEDSSGNTIYF | . | . | TRBJ1-3 | TRBV19
TGTGCCAGCAGTAGGCCAGGGTCTAGCACAGATACGCAGTATTTT | CASSRPGSSTDTQYF | . | . | TRBJ2-3 | TRBV6-1
TGTGCCAGCAGTTTTGGAGACAGGGGCAATCAGCCCCAGCATTTT | CASSFGDRGNQPQHF | TRBD1 | . | TRBJ1-5 | TRBV28
TGCGCCAGCAGCTTGGAACCGAGCTCCTACAATGAGCAGTTCTTC | CASSLEPSSYNEQFF | . | . | TRBJ2-1 | TRBV5-1
TGTGCCAGTAGGACCGGTAGCGGGAACTCCTACGAGCAGTACTTC | CASRTGSGNSYEQYF | TRBD2 | . | TRBJ2-7 | TRBV19
TGTGCCAGCAGTGACATTAGCAATCAGCCCCAGCATTTT | CASSDISNQPQHF | . | medium-sized | TRBJ1-5 | TRBV2
TGCGCCAGCAGCCACACGGTGCGGGAGATGGGCACCGGGGAGCTGTTTTTT | CASSHTVREMGTGELFF | TRBD2 | . | TRBJ2-2 | TRBV5-1
TGCGCCAGCAGCACAAGGCCAAGCGGTAATGAGCAGTTCTTC | CASSTRPSGNEQFF | . | . | TRBJ2-1 | TRBV5-1
TGTGCCAGCAGCTCAGGCGGGGGCTCCTACGAGCAGTACTTC | CASSSGGGSYEQYF | TRBD2 | . | TRBJ2-7 | TRBV7-2
TGTGCCATCAGTGCGCCGGGAGCTAAGCCCTACGAGCAGTACTTC | CAISAPGAKPYEQYF | . | . | TRBJ2-7 | TRBV10-3
TGTGCCTGGTACGGGGGGCTTGGGGCCAACGTCCTGACTTTC | CAWYGGLGANVLTF | . | many | TRBJ2-6 | TRBV30
TGTGCCAGCTCACCATCAATTCCAGTCAACCTCTATGGCTACACCTTC | CASSPSIPVNLYGYTF | . | . | TRBJ1-2 | TRBV18
TGCGCCAGCAGCTCCGGGAGTGGAGCCTACGAGCAGTACTTC | CASSSGSGAYEQYF | . | many | TRBJ2-7 | TRBV5-1
TGTGCCAGCAGTTGGACGGGGTCCTACAATGAGCAGTTCTTC | CASSWTGSYNEQFF | . | . | TRBJ2-1 | TRBV27
TGCGCCAGCAGCTTGGCCCCGACCGAGACCTCTGGAAACACCATATATTTT | CASSLAPTETSGNTIYF | . | . | TRBJ1-3 | TRBV5-1
TGTGCCAGCAGCCAGGGACTGAGAGGGGTGAAGACCCAGTACTTC | CASSQGLRGVKTQYF | . | . | TRBJ2-5 | TRBV14
TGTGCCAGCAGCCGCGGGACAGGGGGCCCAGAGACCCAGTACTTC | CASSRGTGGPETQYF | TRBD1 | few | TRBJ2-5 | TRBV7-3
TGTGCCAGCAGCCTCGGGCCCCAAGAGACCCAGTACTTC | CASSLGPQETQYF | . | . | TRBJ2-5 | TRBV7-6
TGTGCCAGCAGCTTGTACGTTGCCACTGAAGCTTTCTTT | CASSLYVATEAFF | . | . | TRBJ1-1 | TRBV5-6